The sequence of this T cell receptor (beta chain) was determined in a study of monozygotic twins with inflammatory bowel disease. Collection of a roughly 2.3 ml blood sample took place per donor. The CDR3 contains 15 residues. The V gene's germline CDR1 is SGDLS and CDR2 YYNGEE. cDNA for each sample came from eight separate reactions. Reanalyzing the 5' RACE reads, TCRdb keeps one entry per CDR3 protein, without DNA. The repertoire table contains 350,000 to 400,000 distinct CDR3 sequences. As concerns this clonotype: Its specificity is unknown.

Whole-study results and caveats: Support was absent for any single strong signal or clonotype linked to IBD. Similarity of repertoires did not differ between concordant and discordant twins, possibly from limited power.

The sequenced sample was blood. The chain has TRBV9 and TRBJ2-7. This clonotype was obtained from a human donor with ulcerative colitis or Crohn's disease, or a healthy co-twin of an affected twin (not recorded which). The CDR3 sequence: CASSPTEGYLHEQYF. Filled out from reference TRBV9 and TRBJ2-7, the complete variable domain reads DSGVTQTPKHLITATGQRVTLRCSPRSGDLSVYWYQQSLDQGLQFLIQYYNGEERAKGNILERFSAQQFPDLHSELNLSSLELGDSALYFCASSPTEGYLHEQYFGPGTRLTVT.